This T cell receptor beta chain was captured by sequencing in a study of T cells after posttransplantation cyclophosphamide. Profiling relied on immunoSEQ multiplex PCR, and the TCRdb table lists in-frame clones only, not all of them. Among 11,000 or so clones, approximately 95% were seen once, and the ten largest hold nearly 0.3%. CDR3 length: 14 residues. Germline values: CDR1 MNHEY, CDR2 SMNVEV (reference sequence). The J segment lost 2 bases and the V segment lost 5 bases, leaving 4 bases of the junction unmatched. This clonotype was obtained from a man between 25 and 39 years old in good health and a related stem cell transplant donor. The chain recombines TRBV27 with TRBJ2-5; 8 positions agree with TRBD2. The source material was naive CD8+ T cells sorted from PBMCs. The CDR3 DNA is TGTGCCAGCAGTCCCGGGGGGGTTCAAGAGACCCAGTACTTC. Translation: CASSPGGVQETQYF.